Following are 25 T cell receptor beta chains from one sample sequenced in a study of identical twins. Via MiXCR, TCRdb re-called the 5' RACE reads, giving one row per CDR3 protein. The table includes 460,000 or so distinct CDR3 sequences, 14% detected once. The sample was also reused in another study, on yellow fever vaccine responses in identical twins.

Sequences were obtained from CD4+ T cells sorted from blood. Source of these receptors: a woman younger than 30 in good health.

J is TRBJ2-1 and V is TRBV6-1; 9 bases are a match to TRBD2. CDR1 is MNHNS and CDR2 is SASEGT in the germline V gene. Trimming at V came to 7 bases and at J to 7 bases, leaving 11 bases not matched to a gene. CDR3 length equals 15 residues. CDR3 nucleotides: TGTGCCAGCAATCTTCCGGGACTAGCAGGGAATGAGCAGTTCTTC. This sequence encodes CASNLPGLAGNEQFF.

This clonotype was recorded a few times. The chain combines TRBV7-9 with TRBJ2-1, with TRBD2 matching over 7 bases. After removal of 0 bases from V and 6 bases from J, the junction contained 8 bases not matched to a gene. This CDR3 has 16 amino acids. Germline V gene lookup returns CDR1 SEHNR and CDR2 FQNEAQ (reference sequence). Here the CDR3 reads CASSLAGGFLGNEQFF. The CDR3 nucleotides read TGTGCCAGCAGCTTAGCGGGAGGGTTTTTAGGCAATGAGCAGTTCTTC. Together with reference TRBV7-9 and TRBJ2-1, the CDR3 gives the full variable domain: DTGVSQNPRHKITKRGQNVTFRCDPISEHNRLYWYRQTLGQGPEFLTYFQNEAQLEKSRLLSDRFSAERPKGSFSTLEIQRTEQGDSAMYLCASSLAGGFLGNEQFFGPGTRLTVL.

V usage is TRBV12-3 or TRBV12-4 and J usage is TRBJ2-2; D may correspond to TRBD1 or TRBD2 (5 bases each). The germline V and J ends were trimmed by 4 bases and 7 bases, with 19 bases remaining between them. The CDR3 covers 16 residues. In DNA form, the CDR3 reads TGTGCCAGCAGTTCTCCCGGCAGGGAGACCATCGGGGAGCTGTTTTTT. This translates into CASSSPGRETIGELFF.

The rearrangement joins TRBV4-3 to TRBJ2-7; no definite D call. CDR1 and CDR2 (germline): LGHNA, YSLEER. V was shortened by 6 bases and J by 7 bases, with 4 bases between the two germline ends. The CDR3 length is 9 residues. DNA for the CDR3: TGCGCCAGCAGAGCAGAGCAGTACTTC. Residues: CASRAEQYF.

V gene TRBV30 combines with J gene TRBJ2-1; D is perhaps TRBD1 (7 bases). CDR3 length: 13 residues. Germline V gene sequence: CDR1 GTSNPN, CDR2 SVGIG (reference sequence). V was cut by 5 bases and J by 3 bases, with 11 bases left in between. CDR3 protein: CAWGRDSYNEQFF. The CDR3 DNA follows: TGTGCCTGGGGGCGGGACAGCTACAATGAGCAGTTCTTC. The full variable domain, in which reference TRBV30 and TRBJ2-1 provide the parts outside the CDR3, is SQTIHQWPATLVQPVGSPLSLECTVEGTSNPNLYWYRQAAGRGLQLLFYSVGIGQISSEVPQNLSASRPQDRQFILSSKKLLLSDSGFYLCAWGRDSYNEQFFGPGTRLTVL.

The V call is TRBV6-1, the J call TRBJ1-5; perhaps TRBD1 as D (5 bases). The CDR3 loop spans 12 amino acids. The germline gives CDR1 MNHNS, CDR2 SASEGT. V lost 8 bases, J lost 6 bases, and 11 bases lay in between. CDR3 sequence reads: CASVQGLQPQHF. For the CDR3, the DNA is TGTGCCAGCGTTCAGGGACTTCAGCCCCAGCATTTT.

There are a few counts of this clonotype. The chain recombines TRBV5-1 with TRBJ1-1, with no clear D. The CDR3 consists of 16 residues. V dropped 1 base and J dropped 6 bases, with 19 bases sitting between them. The germline V gene encodes CDR1 SGHRS and CDR2 YFSETQ. In DNA form, the CDR3 reads TGCGCCAGCAGCTTGTCCGGGATCTCACCGAGAGCTGAAGCTTTCTTT. As protein: CASSLSGISPRAEAFF.

This clonotype was picked up a small number of times. This chain connects TRBV20-1 to TRBJ2-1; 11 nucleotides line up with TRBD2. Trimming removed 2 bases from V and 0 bases from J; junction bases left unmatched: 15. The V gene's germline CDR1 is DFQATT and CDR2 SNEGSKA (reference sequence). This CDR3 has 20 amino acids. The CDR3 nucleotides are TGCAGTGCTAGAAAGAGAACGCTAGCGGGGGGCCCAAGCTCCTACAATGAGCAGTTCTTC. This translates into CSARKRTLAGGPSSYNEQFF.

This rearrangement joins TRBV20-1 to TRBJ2-2; 9 bases agree with TRBD2. The CDR3 runs 20 residues. V was pared by 3 bases and J by 0 bases, with 17 bases of the junction left unmatched. Looked up from germline, CDR1 is DFQATT and CDR2 is SNEGSKA (reference sequence). The CDR3 protein is CSASGDSRIAGVPNTGELFF. The CDR3, as DNA: TGCAGTGCTAGTGGGGACAGCAGGATAGCGGGAGTCCCGAACACCGGGGAGCTGTTTTTT.

In this sample, this clonotype turned up a few times. The V call is TRBV29-1, the J call TRBJ2-7, with D possibly being TRBD2 (6 bases). The end of the DNA is better explained by TRBJ2-5, so the J call may be wrong. This CDR3 is built from 10 residues. The germline CDR1 and CDR2 sequences are SQVTM and ANQGSEA. The chain's CDR3 is CSVGGLTQYF. The CDR3 DNA follows: TGCAGCGTTGGGGGACTGACCCAGTACTTC.

As to this clonotype: One end of the junction does not line up with germline, which may come from a read error. The V gene is TRBV6-1, the J gene TRBJ1-5, with D possibly being TRBD1 (6 bases). Germline lookup yields CDR1 MNHNS and CDR2 SASEGT. The CDR3 consists of 16 residues. CDR3 amino acids: CASREGQRNSNQPQHF. The CDR3 DNA is TGTGCCAGCAGGGAAGGACAGCGGAATAGCAATCAGCCCCAGCATTTT.

DNA for the CDR3: TGTGCCAGCAGTCCCGTAGGGGGGCTGAGTGAAAAACTGTTTTTT. Translated: CASSPVGGLSEKLFF. V usage is TRBV12-3 or TRBV12-4 and J usage is TRBJ1-4; D may be TRBD1 (6 bases). The V end lost 5 bases, the J end lost 7 bases, and 17 bases lay between the germline ends. CDR3 length equals 15 residues.

This clonotype turned up a few times. The V and J genes are TRBV29-1 and TRBJ2-7, with TRBD2 matching 7 bases. V lost 4 bases and J lost 0; bases outside the gene matches: 27. Germline CDR1 reads SQVTM; CDR2 reads ANQGSEA. CDR3 length: 21 residues. CDR3 bases: TGCAGCGTTGTCGATGTTAGGGCTAGCGGTCTCAACCCCCTGAGCTCCTACGAGCAGTACTTC. Its protein is CSVVDVRASGLNPLSSYEQYF.

This clonotype was seen more than once but under ten times. The V gene is TRBV4-3, the J gene TRBJ2-5; TRBD1 aligns across 8 bases. From germline, CDR1 is LGHNA and CDR2 YSLEER. The CDR3 runs 14 residues. With 4 bases clipped from V and 7 bases from J, the junction kept 8 bases outside the gene matches. CDR3 nucleotides: TGCGCCAGCAGCCCACACAGGGGGGTGGGGACCCAGTACTTC. Its protein product is CASSPHRGVGTQYF.

The chain couples TRBV28 to TRBJ2-7; D is undetermined. CDR1 and CDR2 (germline): MDHEN, SYDVKM. V was cut by 0 bases and J by 2 bases, with 8 bases left in between. The CDR3 consists of 14 residues. This CDR3 reads CASSLWEQAYEQYF. For the CDR3, the DNA is TGTGCCAGCAGTTTATGGGAACAAGCCTACGAGCAGTACTTC.

In this sample, this clonotype turned up a few times. The chain links TRBV6-5 to TRBJ1-4; unclear D gene. Trimming left V 2 bases short and J 5 bases short, with 9 bases between. The length of the CDR3 is 14 residues. Looked up from germline, CDR1 is MNHEY and CDR2 is SVGAGI. In DNA form, the CDR3 reads TGTGCCAGCAGTTACGCCACCCGAAATGAAAAACTGTTTTTT. This encodes CASSYATRNEKLFF.

CDR3 amino acids: CSAEQIGSGTYNEQFF. The CDR3 nucleotides read TGCAGTGCAGAGCAAATAGGGAGTGGGACCTACAATGAGCAGTTCTTC. J is TRBJ2-1 and V is TRBV20-1, with D maybe TRBD2 (5 bases). The ends were cut back, 6 bases at V and 2 bases at J, with 20 bases in the middle. Germline V lookup: CDR1 DFQATT, CDR2 SNEGSKA (reference sequence). The CDR3 has 16 amino acids.

This clonotype showed up just a few times. This chain links TRBV7-2 with TRBJ2-2; 7 nucleotides line up with TRBD1. With 0 bases clipped from V and 7 bases from J, the junction kept 11 bases outside the gene matches. This CDR3 contains 17 residues. Per germline, CDR1 SGHTA and CDR2 FQGNSA. The CDR3 nucleotides are TGTGCCAGCAGCTTAGCCCCAGGGGGACAGCAGAACGGGGAGCTGTTTTTT. It translates to CASSLAPGGQQNGELFF.

In its sample, this clonotype was seen a few times. The rearrangement links TRBV12-3 or TRBV12-4 to TRBJ2-1, with D unclear. The CDR3 consists of 15 residues. V was pared by 3 bases and J by 0 bases, with 9 bases between. CDR3 in DNA: TGTGCCAGCAGTTTTGGCAGCTACTCCTACAATGAGCAGTTCTTC. It is translated as CASSFGSYSYNEQFF.

This clonotype was found many times. The chain links TRBV28 to TRBJ2-7; D is perhaps TRBD1 (5 bases). With 2 bases removed from V and 2 bases from J, the gap between germline ends came to 7 bases. Germline lookup yields CDR1 MDHEN and CDR2 SYDVKM. The CDR3 loop spans 13 amino acids. As DNA, the CDR3 is TGTGCCAGCAGTTTACCAGGGCCCTACGAGCAGTACTTC. Residues: CASSLPGPYEQYF.

This chain joins TRBV11-2 and TRBJ2-7; the match to TRBD2 covers 7 bases. This CDR3 spans 15 amino acids. The J segment lost 6 bases and the V segment lost 2 bases, leaving 10 bases of the junction unmatched. Germline V gives CDR1 SGHAT, CDR2 FQNNGV. The CDR3 coding sequence is TGTGCCAGCAGCTTACTTCCGGGACCGGGGGGCGAGCAGTACTTC. This translates into CASSLLPGPGGEQYF. The variable domain in full, completed from reference TRBV11-2 and TRBJ2-7, reads EAGVAQSPRYKIIEKRQSVAFWCNPISGHATLYWYQQILGQGPKLLIQFQNNGVVDDSQLPKDRFSAERLKGVDSTLKIQPAKLEDSAVYLCASSLLPGPGGEQYFGPGTRLTVT.

This clonotype was found a few times. J is TRBJ1-5 and V is TRBV7-2; D possibly corresponds to TRBD1 (6 bases). V shed 5 bases and J shed 6 bases, with 17 bases lying between them. Germline values: CDR1 SGHTA, CDR2 FQGNSA. The CDR3 loop spans 15 amino acids. CDR3 DNA: TGTGCCAGCAGCCTCGGACAGAAGTTTGGTCAGCCCCAGCATTTT. Translating gives CASSLGQKFGQPQHF.

V usage is TRBV5-1 and J usage is TRBJ2-1; D may be TRBD2 (5 bases). The CDR3 spans 13 residues. The V end was cut by 4 bases, the J end by 10 bases, with 15 bases between. Germline values: CDR1 SGHRS, CDR2 YFSETQ. The CDR3 protein is CASSQTLSGEQFF. CDR3 coding DNA: TGCGCCAGCAGCCAGACCCTGTCGGGAGAGCAGTTCTTC.

This clonotype was found a few times. This rearrangement joins TRBV10-3 to TRBJ2-1, with 10 bases identical to TRBD2. Germline CDR1 ENHRY, CDR2 SYGVKD. V shed 2 bases and J 2 bases; nucleotides not matched to a gene: 0. The CDR3 contains 15 residues. CDR3 coding DNA: TGTGCCATCAGTGAGAGCGGGGGGGCCTACAATGAGCAGTTCTTC. Residues: CAISESGGAYNEQFF.

The chain carries TRBV5-1 and TRBJ2-3, with D tentatively TRBD1 or TRBD2 (5 bases each). Looked up from germline, CDR1 is SGHRS and CDR2 is YFSETQ. V lost 5 bases and J 1 base, leaving 11 bases between the germline ends. The CDR3 loop spans 14 amino acids. CDR3 DNA sequence: TGCGCCAGCAGGGGGGATAGGGGCACAGATACGCAGTATTTT. Translating gives CASRGDRGTDTQYF.